This T cell receptor (beta chain) was documented in a study of PD-1 blockade in classical Hodgkin lymphoma (TCRdb year 2020). In the study overall: Nivolumab dosing was 3 mg/kg intravenously every 2 weeks, continuing until either disease progression or unacceptable toxicity. The study used TCR beta sequencing and CyTOF to define a peripheral blood immune signature of response to PD-1 blockade in classical Hodgkin lymphoma.

The meaning of the sample's time point label: cycle 1 day 1 (C1D1), immediately before nivolumab initiation. Every trial patient had relapsed after autologous stem cell transplantation, and cohorts A, B and C differed in prior brentuximab vedotin exposure. A total of roughly 57 patients with relapsed/refractory classical Hodgkin lymphoma made up the trial cohort, and each patient's best overall response was complete response, partial response or progressive disease. In the multi-cohort phase II CheckMate 205 trial, trial patients received single-agent nivolumab. An independent review committee assessed best overall response by applying the 2007 International Working Group response criteria. Trial PBMCs were obtained immediately prior to nivolumab initiation (C1D1) and on therapy at cycle 2 day 1 and cycle 4 day 1. Peripheral blood was collected in 8 mL Vacutainer Cell Preparation Tubes, from which PBMCs were isolated by centrifugation and then cryopreserved.

The Qiagen DNeasy kit was used to extract genomic DNA both from unsorted PBMCs and from the negatively selected CD4+ and CD8+ fractions. Amplification of TCR beta CDR3 regions was done by immunoSEQ multiplex PCR with primers that anneal to V and J segments. A synthetic immune receptor repertoire was used to minimize amplification bias, and remaining bias was computationally removed after sequencing. The study's processing was this. Custom Python scripts were used to quantify repertoire diversity as the Shannon entropy index. The unsorted, CD4+ and CD8+ repertoires were each analyzed separately, with the exception of combined analyses, where CD4+ and CD8+ sequences were merged in silico. Clonal expansion was defined as at least a 2-fold frequency increase after treatment relative to C1D1, with a pseudocount of 0.5 for undetected baseline clones. Singleton clones were defined as clones with 0 or 1 copy at C1D1, and non-singleton clones were defined as clones with 2 or more copies. Clones expanded in unsorted samples were annotated as CD4+, CD8+ or unknown by matching protein sequences in sorted samples from the same patient. Wilcoxon tests on paired samples were used to test diversity changes from C1D1 to C4D1. TCRdb obtained this table from immuneACCESS and retained in-frame rearrangements with V and J assigned. These tables miss some clones; where compared with another copy, unresolved V genes account for less than half of the shortfall, and the remainder is unexplained. From that table come the V and J calls and clone size; the DNA was used to work out D and trimming. This sample comprises about 98,000 clones, roughly 92% of them detected only once. 2.8% of the sample is taken by the ten largest.

Findings and caveats that apply to the study as a whole: The study was restricted to a single clinical trial cohort, and the causes of repertoire differences, possibly disease activity or prior therapy, were left undefined. CD4+ but not CD8+ TCR diversity rose significantly by C4D1 (p=0.0027 vs p=0.16), most apparent in complete responders (p=0.02). Baseline TCR diversity was reported as lower in newly diagnosed patients than in healthy donors, and lower still in relapsed/refractory patients. Trial patients with a complete response had baseline diversity similar to that of newly diagnosed patients, while partial responders and progressors had significantly lower diversity. Lower diversity was observed in patients in whom nivolumab was started less than 1 year after ASCT, and these patients were excluded from later analyses so that confounding by immune reconstitution would be avoided.

Notes on this clone: There is no known antigen for this receptor. No base quality values were provided; no much bigger clone lies one nucleotide off.

This sample comprised peripheral blood mononuclear cells (PBMCs), obtained at baseline. The sequence came from a human donor with classical Hodgkin lymphoma.

The CDR3 reads CASSYEFSGANVLTF. In nucleotide form, the sequence is TGTGCCAGCAGTTACGAGTTCTCTGGGGCCAACGTCCTGACTTTC. The chain is made from TRBV6-5 and TRBJ2-6; the D gene is not confidently resolved. From a lookup of the germline V gene, CDR1 and CDR2 are MNHEY and SVGAGI. V is clipped by 2 bases and J by 0 bases, and the sequence between their germline boundaries is 5 bases long. The CDR3 runs 15 amino acids, cysteine and phenylalanine included. Only the CDR3 DNA stays, 45 bases, in frame from base 1.